These 18 T cell receptor beta chains originate from one sample sequenced in a study of blood T cell repertoires in COVID-19. Data came from immunoSEQ multiplex PCR; TCRdb stores just in-frame clones and leaves some out. The table includes more than 100,000 clones, approximately 87% detected once. The sequenced material came from peripheral blood. The receptors come from a man aged 45-65 years with active COVID-19.

This chain joins TRBV5-8 and TRBJ2-6; TRBD1 might be the D (6 bases). The germline V gene has CDR1 SGHTS and CDR2 YDEGEE. This CDR3 has 15 amino acids. Trimming took 4 bases from V and 1 from J, leaving 9 bases between them. In DNA, the CDR3 is TGTGCCAGCAGCCCTAGGGGGTCTGGGGCCAACGTCCTGACTTTC. It specifies CASSPRGSGANVLTF.

The V gene is TRBV5-1, the J gene TRBJ2-2; 8 bases fit TRBD2. The trim removed 4 bases at V and 5 bases at J, leaving 4 bases unmatched. This CDR3 is 14 amino acids long. Germline values: CDR1 SGHRS, CDR2 YFSETQ. Here the CDR3 reads CASSRGTRTGELFF. DNA for the CDR3: TGCGCCAGCAGCAGGGGGACTAGAACCGGGGAGCTGTTTTTT.

The V call is TRBV19, the J call TRBJ2-2; D remains ambiguous. Germline CDR1 LNHDA, CDR2 SQIVND (reference sequence). V was trimmed by 7 bases and J by 7 bases, leaving 22 bases between them. This CDR3 has 16 residues. CDR3 residues: CASKYGGTGYFGELFF. The CDR3 DNA reads as TGTGCCAGTAAATACGGTGGAACGGGTTATTTCGGGGAGCTGTTTTTT. Full variable domain (outside the CDR3, taken from reference TRBV19 and TRBJ2-2): DGGITQSPKYLFRKEGQNVTLSCEQNLNHDAMYWYRQDPGQGLRLIYYSQIVNDFQKGDIAEGYSVSREKKESFPLTVTSAQKNPTAFYLCASKYGGTGYFGELFFGEGSRLTVL.

This rearrangement joins TRBV3-1 (or the pseudogene TRBV3-2) to TRBJ1-2; TRBD1 might be the D (6 bases). Germline V gene data show CDR1 as LGHDT and CDR2 as YNNKEL (reference sequence). This CDR3 has 15 residues. V lost 0 bases and J 5 bases, leaving 13 bases between the germline ends. The CDR3 spells CASSQEGRGGYGYTF. CDR3 nucleotides: TGTGCCAGCAGCCAAGAAGGCAGGGGTGGGTATGGCTACACCTTC.

In this sample, this clone turned up a few times. V and J are TRBV5-1 and TRBJ1-6; TRBD1 is a possible D gene (6 bases). The germline CDR1 and CDR2 sequences are SGHRS and YFSETQ. The CDR3 extends over 15 amino acids. V was trimmed by 5 bases and J by 8 bases, leaving 17 bases between them. This chain's CDR3 is CASRETGTGDSPLHF. Written as DNA, the CDR3 is TGCGCCAGCAGAGAGACAGGCACCGGGGATTCACCCCTCCACTTT.

The genes are TRBV6-5 and TRBJ1-1; D is possibly TRBD1 (5 bases). Germline CDR1 is MNHEY and CDR2 is SVGAGI. Trimming stripped 7 bases from V and 0 bases from J, with 15 bases between. This CDR3 has 15 residues. For the CDR3, the DNA is TGTGCCAGCACCCGACAGCGAACCATGAACACTGAAGCTTTCTTT. Encoded protein: CASTRQRTMNTEAFF.

The chain is built from TRBV29-1 and TRBJ2-7, with TRBD1 as a possible D gene (6 bases). Germline lookup yields CDR1 SQVTM and CDR2 ANQGSEA. V was pared by 6 bases and J by 0 bases, with 15 bases between. This CDR3 has 14 residues. CDR3 bases: TGCAGCGTCCGGACAGTTAGATCCTCCTACGAGCAGTACTTC. Translated: CSVRTVRSSYEQYF.

The chain uses TRBV15 and TRBJ1-4; 7 bases agree with TRBD1. Germline V CDR1 and CDR2: LNHNV, YYDKDF (reference sequence). V dropped 2 bases and J dropped 4; count of bases not matched to a gene: 4. The CDR3 consists of 15 residues. DNA of the CDR3: TGTGCCACCAGCAGAAGACAGGGCGATAATGAAAAACTGTTTTTT. It translates to CATSRRQGDNEKLFF.

The chain's CDR3 is CATSMRGPMPYEQYF. The CDR3 nucleotides read TGTGCCACCAGTATGAGAGGGCCGATGCCCTACGAGCAGTACTTC. The genes are TRBV24-1 and TRBJ2-7; maybe TRBD2 (5 bases). The V gene lost 6 bases and the J gene lost 2 bases, with 16 bases spanning the gap. The CDR3 contains 15 residues. Germline V gene sequence: CDR1 KGHDR, CDR2 SFDVKD.

CDR3 sequence: CASSSSGATYNEQFF. DNA for the CDR3: TGTGCCAGCAGTTCTAGCGGGGCAACCTACAATGAGCAGTTCTTC. The chain carries TRBV6-2 or TRBV6-3 and TRBJ2-1, with 9 bases that match TRBD2. The CDR3 extends over 15 amino acids. In germline, CDR1 is MNHEY, CDR2 SVGEGT. V shed 4 bases, J shed 2 bases, and the junction held 3 bases outside the gene matches.

The J gene is TRBJ1-3, the V gene TRBV6-6; TRBD1 matches at 7 bases. With 6 bases clipped from V and 2 bases from J, the junction kept 10 bases outside the gene matches. Germline V gene sequence: CDR1 MNHNY, CDR2 SVGAGI (reference sequence). The CDR3 is 16 amino acids. Written as DNA, the CDR3 is TGTGCCAGCAGCACACGACAGGGTGTGACTGGAAACACCATATATTTT. This codes for CASSTRQGVTGNTIYF.

This clone was observed a single time. V and J are TRBV19 and TRBJ1-1; TRBD1 might be the D (5 bases). This CDR3 is built from 15 residues. With 3 bases removed from V and 1 base from J, the gap between germline ends came to 12 bases. The germline V gene encodes CDR1 LNHDA and CDR2 SQIVND (reference sequence). In DNA form, the CDR3 reads TGTGCCAGTAGTATGACCTGGAGGGGGAACACTGAAGCTTTCTTT. Amino acid sequence: CASSMTWRGNTEAFF.

The rearrangement joins TRBV6-2 or TRBV6-3 to TRBJ2-3, with a possible D match to TRBD2 (7 bases). Trimming shortened V by 2 bases and J by 1 base, and 10 bases separated the two germline ends. Germline-derived CDR1 and CDR2 are MNHEY and SVGEGT. This CDR3 region has 15 residues. This CDR3 reads CASSYGGGGTDTQYF. CDR3 coding DNA: TGTGCCAGCAGTTACGGCGGGGGCGGCACAGATACGCAGTATTTT.

The CDR3 here is CASSNIPGGRRAYEQYF. The CDR3, as DNA: TGTGCCAGCAGTAACATACCCGGCGGGAGAAGGGCCTACGAGCAGTACTTC. This chain links TRBV9 with TRBJ2-7, with TRBD2 matching 7 bases. The CDR3 is 17 amino acids. V lost 5 bases and J lost 2; bases outside the gene matches: 16. Germline CDR1 is SGDLS and CDR2 is YYNGEE. The whole variable domain, filled in from reference TRBV9 and TRBJ2-7, reads DSGVTQTPKHLITATGQRVTLRCSPRSGDLSVYWYQQSLDQGLQFLIQYYNGEERAKGNILERFSAQQFPDLHSELNLSSLELGDSALYFCASSNIPGGRRAYEQYFGPGTRLTVT.

V usage is TRBV7-2 and J usage is TRBJ1-2, with 10 bases matching TRBD1. V shed 3 bases, J shed 0 bases, and the junction held 7 bases outside the gene matches. CDR1 and CDR2 (germline): SGHTA, FQGNSA. The CDR3 covers 17 residues. CDR3 region: CASSFGRQGASNYGYTF. The CDR3 region has the DNA TGTGCCAGCAGCTTCGGTAGACAGGGGGCTTCTAACTATGGCTACACCTTC.

V gene TRBV2 combines with J gene TRBJ2-7, with 7 positions matching TRBD1. Germline V gene lookup returns CDR1 SNHLY and CDR2 FYNNEI. With 4 bases clipped from V and 12 bases from J, the junction kept 3 bases outside the gene matches. There are 10 residues in the CDR3. The CDR3 bases are TGTGCCAGCAGTGGGGACAGATCGTACTTC. Protein sequence: CASSGDRSYF.

This clone has only one observation. The genes are TRBV7-2 and TRBJ2-1; 7 bases align to TRBD2. Germline values: CDR1 SGHTA, CDR2 FQGNSA. CDR3 size: 14 residues. With V trimmed by 2 bases and J by 5 bases, 3 bases remained unmatched. In DNA, the CDR3 is TGTGCCAGCAGCTTACAGCGGGGAGACAATGAGCAGTTCTTC. Amino acid sequence: CASSLQRGDNEQFF.

The CDR3: CASSLGYLAGETQYF. CDR3 DNA: TGTGCCAGCAGCTTAGGTTATCTAGCGGGAGAGACCCAGTACTTC. This rearrangement joins TRBV7-9 to TRBJ2-5, with TRBD2 matching 8 bases. CDR3 length equals 15 residues. The trim removed 1 base at V and 4 bases at J, leaving 5 bases unmatched. Per germline, CDR1 SEHNR and CDR2 FQNEAQ (reference sequence). Together with reference TRBV7-9 and TRBJ2-5, the CDR3 gives the full variable domain: DTGVSQNPRHKITKRGQNVTFRCDPISEHNRLYWYRQTLGQGPEFLTYFQNEAQLEKSRLLSDRFSAERPKGSFSTLEIQRTEQGDSAMYLCASSLGYLAGETQYFGPGTRLLVL.